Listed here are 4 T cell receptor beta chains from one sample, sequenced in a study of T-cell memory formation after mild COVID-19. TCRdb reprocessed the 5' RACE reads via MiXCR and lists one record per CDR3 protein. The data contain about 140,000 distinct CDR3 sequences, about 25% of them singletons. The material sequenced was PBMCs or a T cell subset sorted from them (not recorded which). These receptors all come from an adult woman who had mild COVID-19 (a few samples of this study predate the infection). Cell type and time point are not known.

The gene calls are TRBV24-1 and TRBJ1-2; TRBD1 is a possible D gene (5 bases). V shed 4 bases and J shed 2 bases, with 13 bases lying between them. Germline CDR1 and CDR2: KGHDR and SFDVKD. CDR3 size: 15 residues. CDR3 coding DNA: TGTGCCACCAGTGACGACAGTGGGGTAAACTATGGCTACACCTTC. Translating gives CATSDDSGVNYGYTF.

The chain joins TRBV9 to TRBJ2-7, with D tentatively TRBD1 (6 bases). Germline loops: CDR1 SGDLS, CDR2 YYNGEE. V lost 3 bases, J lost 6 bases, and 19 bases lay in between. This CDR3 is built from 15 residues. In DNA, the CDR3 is TGTGCCAGCAGCGGAACGGGACATTCGGCTTCCGAGCAGTACTTC. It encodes CASSGTGHSASEQYF.

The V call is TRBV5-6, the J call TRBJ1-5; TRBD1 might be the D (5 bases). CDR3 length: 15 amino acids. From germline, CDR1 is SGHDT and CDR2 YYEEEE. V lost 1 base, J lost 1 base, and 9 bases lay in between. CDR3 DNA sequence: TGTGCCAGCAGCTTGTCAGGGATAAGCAATCAGCCCCAGCATTTT. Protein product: CASSLSGISNQPQHF.

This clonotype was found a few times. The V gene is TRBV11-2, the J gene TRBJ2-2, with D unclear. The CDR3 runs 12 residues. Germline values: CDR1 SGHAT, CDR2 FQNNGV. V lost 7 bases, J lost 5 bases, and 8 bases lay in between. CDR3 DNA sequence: TGTGCCAGCACCCTCCTAACCGGGGAGCTGTTTTTT. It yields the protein CASTLLTGELFF.